This TCR beta chain derives from a study of blood T cell repertoires in COVID-19 (dated by TCRdb to 2020 to 2022). For the wider study: For ImmuneRACE Cohort 3, a participant was defined as recovered based on two consecutive negative NP/OP PCR tests, clearance by a healthcare professional, or resolution of symptoms. The repertoires were made available in a free public database intended to serve as a resource for research on the immune response to SARS-CoV-2. Deeply sampled blood TCRbeta repertoires from subjects exposed to, actively infected with, or recovered from COVID-19 were included in the dataset. The sample metadata nearly always contained a de-identified subject ID, COVID-19 status, age in years and sex. The prospective study material was composed of cDNA or gDNA derived from T cells, B-cell-depleted T cells, or PBMCs. Where HLA class I and class II types were available, the types were taken from metadata supplied by the sample provider, not from assay-based typing. The samples were drawn from two sources: the first 160 participants of the ongoing ImmuneRACE study, and 950 to 1,500 subjects contributed by 6 global collaborators. Collaborator samples came from the United States, Italy and Spain and covered acute and convalescent phases of COVID-19.

On this clone: Which antigen it targets is not known. Per-base quality was not reported, and no clone a single base away is much larger than it.

As encoded in the germline V gene, CDR1 is SGHAT while CDR2 is FQNNGV. The CDR3 contains 17 residues, cysteine and phenylalanine counted. Of the read, only the CDR3 DNA is kept; its 51 bases are in frame from base 1. V gives up 5 bases and J gives up 0 bases, and the segment between their germline ends measures 17 bases. What the study reported, not specific to this receptor: How much clinical and demographic metadata was included differed by source and by participant, and the metadata was provided uncurated.

Participants in the prospective study were aged roughly 18 to 100 years, lived in some 24 United States geographic areas, and enrolled through a virtual design. In the prospective study, participants were assigned to cohorts based on the clinical history participants reported in a screening survey and a study questionnaire. In the prospective study, mobile phlebotomists collected whole blood, serum and a nasopharyngeal or oropharyngeal swab from each participant. Prospective study participants could optionally give additional blood draws and questionnaires over an approximately two-month period. Prospective study blood samples were shipped either frozen or at room temperature before DNA extraction. TCRbeta CDR3 regions were amplified from genomic DNA using the immunoSEQ Assay, a bias-controlled multiplex PCR. The paper's data handling went like this. Within the assay, amplification of reference gene primers was used to estimate how many nucleated cells each sample contained. To quantify the absolute abundance of each unique TCRbeta CDR3 rearrangement, sequence reads were collapsed and filtered. For each sample, productive Simpson clonality was calculated as the square root of Simpson's diversity index across productive rearrangements. The immuneACCESS repertoire file appears here via TCRdb, limited to in-frame rearrangements. These files lack a portion of the clones; in checked studies, under half of the deficit traces to unresolved V genes, and the cause of the others is not known. V and J calls plus clone size are reproduced from that table; the DNA served to infer D and trimming. This sample lists roughly 200,000 clones; around 90% were detected once. In total, the top ten clones hold around 7% of the sample.

The sequence came from a man aged 30 to 45 in a cohort exposed to, infected with or recovered from COVID-19 (not recorded which). The rearrangement combines TRBV11-2 with TRBJ1-3; matching of 6 bases hints at TRBD1 as the D gene. Input material: PBMCs or T cells enriched from blood (not recorded which). Here is the DNA: TGTGCCAGCAGCCAGGCGCAGGGGCGACGCTCTGGAAACACCATATATTTT. Its product reads: CASSQAQGRRSGNTIYF.